This T cell receptor (beta chain) was sequenced in a study of blood T cell repertoires in COVID-19. Study in general: Acute-phase and convalescent COVID-19 samples originated in the United States, Italy and Spain.

Using immunoSEQ multiplex PCR, the repertoire was profiled, and TCRdb retains in-frame clones only, with some absent. Of about 160,000 clones in the sample, 90% to 95% are singletons; the top ten hold roughly 4.5%. The CDR3 runs 14 residues. V lost 5 bases, J lost 0 bases, and 8 bases lay in between. Germline-derived CDR1 and CDR2 are SGHVS and FNYEAQ. Input material: peripheral blood. J is TRBJ1-3 and V is TRBV7-6; D is ambiguous. The receptor was isolated from a woman aged 50 to 65 with acute or convalescent COVID-19. This CDR3 is CASSLKSSGNTIYF. In DNA form, the CDR3 reads TGTGCCAGCAGCCTGAAGAGCTCTGGAAACACCATATATTTT.